This T cell receptor (beta chain) was identified during a study of blood T cells in healthy people across ages. Study overall: Researchers report that template switching captured about one barcoded beta molecule per two T cells.

Trimming cost V 2 bases and J 6 bases, with 16 bases left between them. The CDR3 contains 14 residues. The germline CDR1 and CDR2 sequences are DFQATT and SNEGSKA (reference sequence). The authors ran a second PCR of roughly 6 to 12 cycles using a sample-barcoded 5' primer and a J-beta primer mix. Each CDR3 protein gets one entry after TCRdb re-called the 5' RACE reads with MiXCR. This table has approximately 780,000 distinct CDR3 sequences, approximately 24% appearing once. The data also belong to a second study, concerning T cells of mothers and their children.

This receptor was taken from a boy younger than 18 in good health. V and J are TRBV20-1 and TRBJ1-2; TRBD1 might be the D (5 bases). Sequencing was carried out using blood. CDR3 protein: CSARSQGYIHGYTF. CDR3 in DNA: TGCAGTGCTAGATCGCAGGGCTACATCCATGGCTACACCTTC.